The 4 T cell receptor beta chains presented below share a single source sample, sequenced in a study of shared clonotypes between healthy human individuals. Generated by immunoSEQ multiplex PCR, the TCRdb table keeps only in-frame clones and is missing some. The table lists about 2 million clones, 85% to 95% of them singletons. The sample taken for sequencing was naive CD4+ T cells sorted from blood. Subset indicated: CD45RA+ positively selected. Receptors were obtained from a man between 18 and 29 years old in good health.

The chain is built from TRBV4-2 and TRBJ1-6, with a weak D call TRBD1 (5 bases). This CDR3 contains 14 residues. The germline V and J ends were trimmed by 0 bases and 7 bases, with 7 bases remaining between them. Germline V lookup: CDR1 LGHNA, CDR2 YNFKEQ. The CDR3 nucleotides are TGTGCCAGCAGCCAAGAAGACAGAAATTCACCCCTCCACTTT. This gives the protein CASSQEDRNSPLHF.

This clone was seen once. V and J are TRBV28 and TRBJ2-5; possibly TRBD1 or TRBD2 for D (5 bases each). Trimming cost V 5 bases and J 7 bases, with 20 bases left between them. The CDR3 has 15 residues. Germline lookup yields CDR1 MDHEN and CDR2 SYDVKM. Written as DNA, the CDR3 is TGTGCCAGCAGTGCTACCCCGGGACGGCGCCTGACCCAGTACTTC. Encoded protein: CASSATPGRRLTQYF.

The chain has TRBV18 and TRBJ1-5; 8 bases agree with TRBD1. V shed 3 bases and J 2 bases; nucleotides not matched to a gene: 3. Germline CDR1 KGHSH, CDR2 LQKENI. The CDR3 is made up of 15 amino acids. CDR3 in amino acids: CASSPDRGRNQPQHF. In nucleotides, the CDR3 is TGTGCCAGCTCACCTGACAGGGGCCGCAATCAGCCCCAGCATTTT.

The chain is built from TRBV4-1 and TRBJ1-3; D is perhaps TRBD1 (5 bases). Deletions cut 2 bases from V and 6 bases from J, with 17 bases between. Germline CDR1 MGHRA, CDR2 YSYEKL. This CDR3 comprises 16 residues. The CDR3 nucleotides are TGCGCCAGCAGCCAATCACTCGTCGGGACGGAAAACACCATATATTTT. Its translation: CASSQSLVGTENTIYF.